This T cell receptor (beta chain) was observed in a study of blood T cell repertoires in COVID-19. Using immunoSEQ multiplex PCR, the repertoire was profiled, and TCRdb retains in-frame clones only, with some absent. The sample consists of about 90,000 clones, around four fifths of them appearing once. The CDR3 runs to 16 residues. V lost 5 bases, J lost 2 bases, and 8 bases stayed unmatched. The germline V gene encodes CDR1 SGHTA and CDR2 FQGNSA. The origin of this receptor is a man aged 45 to 65 with acute or convalescent COVID-19. Sequenced sample: peripheral blood. This chain links TRBV7-2 with TRBJ2-5, with TRBD2 matching 10 bases. CDR3 in DNA: TGTGCCAGCAGCCCCCGTCTAGCGGGGGCTCAAGAGACCCAGTACTTC. Translated: CASSPRLAGAQETQYF.